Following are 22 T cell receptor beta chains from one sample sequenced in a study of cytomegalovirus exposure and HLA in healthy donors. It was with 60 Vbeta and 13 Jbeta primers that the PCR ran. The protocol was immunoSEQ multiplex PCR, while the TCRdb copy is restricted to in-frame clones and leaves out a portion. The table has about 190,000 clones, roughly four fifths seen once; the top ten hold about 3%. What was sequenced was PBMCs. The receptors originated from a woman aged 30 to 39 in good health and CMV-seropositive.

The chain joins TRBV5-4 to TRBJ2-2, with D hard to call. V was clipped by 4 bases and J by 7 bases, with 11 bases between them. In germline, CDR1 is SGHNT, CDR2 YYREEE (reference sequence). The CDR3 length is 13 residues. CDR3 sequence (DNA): TGTGCCAGCAGCACCTACGAGCGCGGGGAGCTGTTTTTT. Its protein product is CASSTYERGELFF.

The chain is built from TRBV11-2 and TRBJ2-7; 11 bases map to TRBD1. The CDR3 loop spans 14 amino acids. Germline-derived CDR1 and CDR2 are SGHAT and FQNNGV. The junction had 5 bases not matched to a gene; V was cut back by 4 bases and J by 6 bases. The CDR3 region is CASSSGTGGCEQYF. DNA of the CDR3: TGTGCCAGCAGCTCGGGGACAGGGGGTTGCGAGCAGTACTTC.

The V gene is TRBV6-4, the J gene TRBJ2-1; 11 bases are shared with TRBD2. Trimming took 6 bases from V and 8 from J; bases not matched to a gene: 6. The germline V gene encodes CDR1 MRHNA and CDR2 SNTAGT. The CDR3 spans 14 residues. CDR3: CASSLAGGRDEQFF. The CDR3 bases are TGTGCCAGCAGCCTAGCGGGAGGACGGGATGAGCAGTTCTTC.

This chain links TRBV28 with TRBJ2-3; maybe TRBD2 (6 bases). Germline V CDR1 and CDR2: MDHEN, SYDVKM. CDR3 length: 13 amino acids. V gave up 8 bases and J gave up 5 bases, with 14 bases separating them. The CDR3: CASGGRRGDTQYF. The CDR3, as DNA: TGTGCCAGCGGGGGGAGAAGGGGAGATACGCAGTATTTT. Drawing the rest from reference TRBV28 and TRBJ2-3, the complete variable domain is DVKVTQSSRYLVKRTGEKVFLECVQDMDHENMFWYRQDPGLGLRLIYFSYDVKMKEKGDIPEGYSVSREKKERFSLILESASTNQTSMYLCASGGRRGDTQYFGPGTRLTVL.

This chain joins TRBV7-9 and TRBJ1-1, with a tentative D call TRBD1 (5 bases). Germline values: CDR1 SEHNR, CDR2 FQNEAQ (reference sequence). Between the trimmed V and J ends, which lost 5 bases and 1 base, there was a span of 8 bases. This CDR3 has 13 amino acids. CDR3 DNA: TGTGCCAGCAGCACAACAGGGAACACTGAAGCTTTCTTT. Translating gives CASSTTGNTEAFF.

This CDR3 is CASRGGGWPQHF. The CDR3 DNA is TGTGCCAGCAGAGGGGGGGGATGGCCCCAGCATTTT. The rearrangement joins TRBV28 to TRBJ1-5; D perhaps matches TRBD1 (6 bases). Germline CDR1 reads MDHEN; CDR2 reads SYDVKM. V lost 6 bases, J lost 9 bases, and 12 bases lay in between. This CDR3 is built from 12 residues.

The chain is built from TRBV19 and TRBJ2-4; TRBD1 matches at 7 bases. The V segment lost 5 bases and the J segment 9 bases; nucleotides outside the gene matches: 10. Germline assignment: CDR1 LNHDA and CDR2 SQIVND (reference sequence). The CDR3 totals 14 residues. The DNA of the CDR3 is TGTGCCAGTAGTCCCAACAGGGGTGGGGGCATTCAGTACTTC. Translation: CASSPNRGGGIQYF.

The CDR3 reads CASSAGQDSNIQYF. The CDR3, as DNA: TGTGCCAGCAGTGCTGGACAAGATTCAAACATTCAGTACTTC. The genes are TRBV6-4 and TRBJ2-4; D is perhaps TRBD1 (5 bases). Deletions cut 4 bases from V and 6 bases from J, with 13 bases between. The CDR3 is 14 amino acids. Per the germline V gene, CDR1 is MRHNA and CDR2 is SNTAGT.

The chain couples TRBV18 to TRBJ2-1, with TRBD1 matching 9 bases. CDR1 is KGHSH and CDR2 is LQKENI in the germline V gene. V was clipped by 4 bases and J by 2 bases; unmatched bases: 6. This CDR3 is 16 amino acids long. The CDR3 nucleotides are TGTGCCAGCTCACACCGGGACAGGGTAGCCTACAATGAGCAGTTCTTC. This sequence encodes CASSHRDRVAYNEQFF.

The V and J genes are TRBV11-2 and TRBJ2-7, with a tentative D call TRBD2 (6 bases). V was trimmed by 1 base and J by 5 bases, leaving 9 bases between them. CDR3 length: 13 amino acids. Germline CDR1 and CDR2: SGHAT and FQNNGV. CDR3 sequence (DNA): TGTGCCAGCAGCTTAGTAGGAGGGCACGAGCAGTACTTC. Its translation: CASSLVGGHEQYF.

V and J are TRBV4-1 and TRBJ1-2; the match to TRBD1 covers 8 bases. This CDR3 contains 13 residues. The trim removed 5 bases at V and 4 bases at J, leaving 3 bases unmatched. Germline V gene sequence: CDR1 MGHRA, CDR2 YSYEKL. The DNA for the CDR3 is TGCGCCAGCAGCAGAGACAGGGGCTATGGCTACACCTTC. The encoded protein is CASSRDRGYGYTF.

CDR3 DNA sequence: TGCGCCAGCAGCTTGGAGACTAGCGACTACGAGCAGTACTTC. Amino acid sequence: CASSLETSDYEQYF. V and J are TRBV5-1 and TRBJ2-7; 8 bases match TRBD2. Germline assignment: CDR1 SGHRS and CDR2 YFSETQ. CDR3 length: 14 residues. V lost 0 bases to trimming and J lost 3 bases; unmatched junction nucleotides: 2.

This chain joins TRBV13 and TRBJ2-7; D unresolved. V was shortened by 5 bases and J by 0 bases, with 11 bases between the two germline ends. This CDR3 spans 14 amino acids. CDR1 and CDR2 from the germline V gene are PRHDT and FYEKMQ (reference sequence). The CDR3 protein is CASSPSTRSYEQYF. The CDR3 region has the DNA TGTGCCAGCAGCCCTTCTACCCGCTCCTACGAGCAGTACTTC.

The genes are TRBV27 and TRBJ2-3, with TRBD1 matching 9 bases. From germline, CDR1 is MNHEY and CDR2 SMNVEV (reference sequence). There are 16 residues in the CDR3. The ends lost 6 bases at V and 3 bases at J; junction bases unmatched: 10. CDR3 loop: CASRPLGQGLTDTQYF. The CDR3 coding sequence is TGTGCCAGCAGGCCGTTGGGACAGGGACTAACAGATACGCAGTATTTT.

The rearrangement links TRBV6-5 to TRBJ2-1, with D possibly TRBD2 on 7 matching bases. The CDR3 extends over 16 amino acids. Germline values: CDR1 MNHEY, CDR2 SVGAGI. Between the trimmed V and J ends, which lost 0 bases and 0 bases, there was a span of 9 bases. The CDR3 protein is CASSYSRGGSYNEQFF. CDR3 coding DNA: TGTGCCAGCAGTTACTCGAGGGGGGGCTCCTACAATGAGCAGTTCTTC.

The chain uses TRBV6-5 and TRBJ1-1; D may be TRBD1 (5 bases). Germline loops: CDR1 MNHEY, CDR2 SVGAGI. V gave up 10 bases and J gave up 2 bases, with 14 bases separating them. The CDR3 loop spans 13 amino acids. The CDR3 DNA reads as TGTGCCATCAAAGGGGCCGCCAACACTGAAGCTTTCTTT. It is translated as CAIKGAANTEAFF.

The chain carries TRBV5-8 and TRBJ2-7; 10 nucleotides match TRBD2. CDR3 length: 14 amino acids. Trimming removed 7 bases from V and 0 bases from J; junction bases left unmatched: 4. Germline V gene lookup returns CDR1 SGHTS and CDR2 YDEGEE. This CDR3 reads CASGLAVSSYEQYF. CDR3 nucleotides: TGTGCCAGCGGACTAGCGGTGAGCTCCTACGAGCAGTACTTC.

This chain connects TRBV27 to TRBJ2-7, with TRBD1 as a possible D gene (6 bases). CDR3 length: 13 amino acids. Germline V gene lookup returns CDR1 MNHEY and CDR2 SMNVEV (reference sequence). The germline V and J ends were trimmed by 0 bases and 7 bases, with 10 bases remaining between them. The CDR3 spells CASSLSWGQEQYF. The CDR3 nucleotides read TGTGCCAGCAGTTTATCGTGGGGGCAGGAGCAGTACTTC.

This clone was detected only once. The CDR3 sequence is CASSLGGGWSEQFF. CDR3 bases: TGCGCCAGCAGCTTGGGTGGTGGCTGGAGTGAGCAGTTCTTC. The genes are TRBV5-1 and TRBJ2-1, with no clear D. Germline lookup yields CDR1 SGHRS and CDR2 YFSETQ. The V end lost 0 bases, the J end lost 9 bases, and 13 bases lay between the germline ends. This CDR3 contains 14 residues. The whole variable domain, remainder taken from reference TRBV5-1 and TRBJ2-1, is KAGVTQTPRYLIKTRGQQVTLSCSPISGHRSVSWYQQTPGQGLQFLFEYFSETQRNKGNFPGRFSGRQFSNSRSEMNVSTLELGDSALYLCASSLGGGWSEQFFGPGTRLTVL.

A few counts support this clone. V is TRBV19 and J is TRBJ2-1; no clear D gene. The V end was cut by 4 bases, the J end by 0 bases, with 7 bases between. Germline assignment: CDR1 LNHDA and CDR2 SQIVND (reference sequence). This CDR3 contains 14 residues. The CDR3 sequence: CASSTGYSYNEQFF. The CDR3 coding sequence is TGTGCCAGTAGTACGGGTTACTCCTACAATGAGCAGTTCTTC.

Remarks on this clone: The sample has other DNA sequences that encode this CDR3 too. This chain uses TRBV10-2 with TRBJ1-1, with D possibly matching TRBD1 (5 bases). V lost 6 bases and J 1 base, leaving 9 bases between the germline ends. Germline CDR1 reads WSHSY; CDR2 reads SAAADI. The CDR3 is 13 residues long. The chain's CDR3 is CASRDTANTEAFF. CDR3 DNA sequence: TGCGCCAGCAGGGACACGGCGAACACTGAAGCTTTCTTT.

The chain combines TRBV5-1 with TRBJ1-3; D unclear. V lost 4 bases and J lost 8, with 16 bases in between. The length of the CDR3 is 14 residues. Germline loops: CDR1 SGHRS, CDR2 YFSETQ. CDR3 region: CASSPATQGDTIYF. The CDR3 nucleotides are TGCGCCAGCAGCCCGGCGACCCAAGGAGACACCATATATTTT.